This TCR beta chain was captured in a study of blood T cell repertoires in COVID-19. The authors' processing: For nucleated cells, counts were estimated from reference gene primer amplification. Profiled with immunoSEQ multiplex PCR; TCRdb holds only in-frame clones, not every one. The DNA gave D and trimming, while V, J and clone size come from that table. The data show 250,000 to 400,000 clones, about 85% seen once. Germline V lookup: CDR1 LGHDT, CDR2 YNNKEL (reference sequence). The CDR3 runs 13 residues. Trimming took 1 base from V and 8 from J, leaving 11 bases between them. Points on this clone: The sample carries other DNA sequences with the same CDR3.

No more than 2 weeks before study entry, exposed participants had met a case of COVID-19. Source material: PBMCs or T cells enriched from blood (not recorded which). This clonotype was obtained from a woman aged 30 to 39 who had been exposed to COVID-19. The chain joins TRBV3-1 (or the pseudogene TRBV3-2) to TRBJ1-2; D remains ambiguous. The CDR3 sequence is CASSQGRGVGYTF. The DNA of the CDR3 is TGTGCCAGCAGCCAAGGGCGCGGGGTCGGCTACACCTTC.